This TCR beta chain stems from a study of T cells in Graves' hyperthyroidism and ophthalmopathy. This CDR3 comprises 16 residues. Per germline, CDR1 DFQATT and CDR2 SNEGSKA (reference sequence). Trimming shortened V by 5 bases and J by 0 bases, and 17 bases separated the two germline ends. Amplification yielded TCR beta CDR3 regions, with RNA transcripts as the source. The primer set for the first-round RT-PCR of the TCR CDR3 was HTBI. Each CDR3 protein is one row after TCRdb ran MiXCR on the multiplex PCR reads. The sample has fewer than 750,000 distinct CDR3 sequences, 40% to 55% seen once. Sequencing was performed on peripheral blood or thyroid tissue (not recorded which). This rearrangement joins TRBV20-1 to TRBJ1-3; D is uncertain. The receptor was isolated from a woman between 18 and 30 years old with Graves' hyperthyroidism. The CDR3 nucleotides read TGCAGTGCTCGACCCCTCCGGGGTTACTCTGGAAACACCATATATTTT. Translation: CSARPLRGYSGNTIYF.